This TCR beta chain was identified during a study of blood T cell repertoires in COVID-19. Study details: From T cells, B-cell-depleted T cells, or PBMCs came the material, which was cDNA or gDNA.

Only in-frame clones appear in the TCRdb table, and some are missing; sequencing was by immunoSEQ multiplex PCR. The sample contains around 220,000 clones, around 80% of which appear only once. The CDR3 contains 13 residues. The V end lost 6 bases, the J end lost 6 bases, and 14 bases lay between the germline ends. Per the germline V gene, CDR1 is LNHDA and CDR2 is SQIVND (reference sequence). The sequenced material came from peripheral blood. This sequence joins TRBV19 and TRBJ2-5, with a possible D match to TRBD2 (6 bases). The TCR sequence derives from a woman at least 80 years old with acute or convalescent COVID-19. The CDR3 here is CASSPTGEKTQYF. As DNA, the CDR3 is TGTGCCAGTAGCCCCACGGGAGAGAAGACCCAGTACTTC. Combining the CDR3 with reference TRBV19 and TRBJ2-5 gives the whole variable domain DGGITQSPKYLFRKEGQNVTLSCEQNLNHDAMYWYRQDPGQGLRLIYYSQIVNDFQKGDIAEGYSVSREKKESFPLTVTSAQKNPTAFYLCASSPTGEKTQYFGPGTRLLVL.